The 10 T cell receptor beta chains below were found in one sample sequenced in a study of control samples from healthy donors and cancer patients. TCRdb's table, derived via immunoSEQ multiplex PCR, lists solely in-frame clones and lacks some. Seen here are fewer than 95,000 clones, roughly nine tenths observed once, and the top ten hold 0.95% to 1.5%. The material sequenced was blood. These TCRs come from a woman aged 45 to 65 in good health.

This clone was observed once. The chain combines TRBV29-1 with TRBJ2-2, with TRBD1 identical over 8 bases. The V and J ends lost 7 bases and 9 bases, in that order; junction bases with no gene match: 16. This CDR3 has 15 residues. Per germline, CDR1 SQVTM and CDR2 ANQGSEA. The CDR3 here is CSADHWTGRRRELFF. CDR3 sequence (DNA): TGCAGCGCTGATCACTGGACAGGGAGGCGGCGGGAGCTGTTTTTT.

The V call is TRBV4-1, the J call TRBJ2-1; 10 bases line up with TRBD2. Germline assignment: CDR1 MGHRA and CDR2 YSYEKL. This CDR3 comprises 15 residues. Losses at the gene ends were 0 bases for V and 12 bases for J; bases not matched to a gene: 8. In DNA form, the CDR3 reads TGCGCCAGCAGCCAAGATGGTAGCGGGGGGTGGGTGCAGTTCTTC. This sequence encodes CASSQDGSGGWVQFF.

The gene calls are TRBV28 and TRBJ2-2; D gene uncertain. The CDR3 covers 14 residues. Germline CDR1 and CDR2: MDHEN and SYDVKM. Trimming took off 8 bases at V and 4 bases at J, with 14 bases between the two ends. The CDR3 loop reads CASYRWSSTGELFF. CDR3 bases: TGTGCCAGCTATCGATGGTCGTCCACCGGGGAGCTGTTTTTT.

V and J are TRBV29-1 and TRBJ2-5; D may be TRBD1 (5 bases). The CDR3 is 13 residues long. Germline values: CDR1 SQVTM, CDR2 ANQGSEA. The V end lost 1 base, the J end lost 2 bases, and 8 bases lay between the germline ends. The CDR3 spells CSVEGGRQETQYF. The CDR3 region has the DNA TGCAGCGTTGAAGGGGGCAGGCAAGAGACCCAGTACTTC.

This clone came up once. The chain links TRBV9 to TRBJ2-7; 8 bases fit TRBD1. CDR3 length: 15 amino acids. Germline trimming cut 2 bases from V and 2 bases from J; bases unmatched to any gene: 6. Germline values: CDR1 SGDLS, CDR2 YYNGEE. The CDR3 loop is CASSVSGTGAYEQYF. The CDR3, as DNA: TGTGCCAGCAGCGTCTCCGGGACAGGTGCCTACGAGCAGTACTTC.

V gene TRBV27 combines with J gene TRBJ1-5, with D uncertain. The CDR3 runs 14 residues. The V and J ends lost 2 bases and 2 bases respectively, with 7 bases between them. From germline, CDR1 is MNHEY and CDR2 SMNVEV (reference sequence). CDR3 nucleotides: TGTGCCAGCAGTTTACGTCCGGGCAATCAGCCCCAGCATTTT. Encoded protein: CASSLRPGNQPQHF.

The CDR3 sequence: CASSSEALRPQHF. In nucleotides, the CDR3 is TGTGCCAGCAGTTCTGAGGCCCTTCGGCCCCAGCATTTT. V is TRBV6-6 and J is TRBJ1-5; D ambiguous. Germline lookup yields CDR1 MNHNY and CDR2 SVGAGI (reference sequence). CDR3 length equals 13 residues. Trimming took 4 bases from V and 9 from J, leaving 13 bases between them.

This clone was observed once. The gene calls are TRBV28 and TRBJ1-5, with D possibly TRBD1 on 5 matching bases. This CDR3 region has 13 residues. V was clipped by 6 bases and J by 6 bases, with 12 bases between them. The germline V gene encodes CDR1 MDHEN and CDR2 SYDVKM. CDR3 in DNA: TGTGCCAGCAGACTTCAGGGAGTTCAGCCCCAGCATTTT. Translation: CASRLQGVQPQHF.

V gene TRBV19 combines with J gene TRBJ1-2, with D tentatively TRBD1 (6 bases). Trimming shortened V by 3 bases and J by 7 bases, and 18 bases separated the two germline ends. This CDR3 has 15 amino acids. Germline CDR1 reads LNHDA; CDR2 reads SQIVND (reference sequence). The CDR3 region is CASSIPPRGAGGYTF. In nucleotides, the CDR3 is TGTGCCAGTAGTATCCCGCCGCGGGGGGCTGGTGGCTACACCTTC. The variable domain in full, completed from reference TRBV19 and TRBJ1-2, reads DGGITQSPKYLFRKEGQNVTLSCEQNLNHDAMYWYRQDPGQGLRLIYYSQIVNDFQKGDIAEGYSVSREKKESFPLTVTSAQKNPTAFYLCASSIPPRGAGGYTFGSGTRLTVV.

The chain carries TRBV7-6 and TRBJ2-2; D assignment may be TRBD1 or TRBD2 (5 bases each). The germline V and J ends were trimmed by 5 bases and 5 bases, with 15 bases remaining between them. Germline V gene data show CDR1 as SGHVS and CDR2 as FNYEAQ. CDR3 length: 15 residues. CDR3 residues: CASSRGQGGTGELFF. CDR3 sequence (DNA): TGTGCCAGCAGCCGCGGGCAGGGCGGAACCGGGGAGCTGTTTTTT.